Below are 27 T cell receptor beta chains sequenced from a single sample in a study of CD8 T cells in ankylosing spondylitis. Each CDR3 protein is one row after TCRdb ran MiXCR on the 5' RACE reads. The sample shows about 800,000 distinct CDR3 sequences, approximately 10% of them seen only once. Overall study findings and caveats: For ankylosing spondylitis blood, a TCR beta motif of 8 or 9 highly homologous variants appeared characteristic.

These receptors have no identified antigens. Sequencing used blood, either unsorted or a sorted T cell fraction (not recorded which). The receptor set was obtained from a male donor with ankylosing spondylitis.

The sample holds many counts of this clonotype. The rearrangement uses TRBV6-5 and TRBJ2-1; 11 bases match TRBD2. The CDR3 length is 16 residues. Germline CDR1 MNHEY, CDR2 SVGAGI. V was pared by 0 bases and J by 9 bases, with 7 bases of the junction left unmatched. The CDR3 is CASSYSLAGGRAEQFF. CDR3 DNA sequence: TGTGCCAGCAGTTACTCTCTAGCGGGGGGACGGGCTGAGCAGTTCTTC.

The table lists this clonotype with a few counts. The V gene is TRBV24-1, the J gene TRBJ2-1; no definite D call. The CDR3 has 15 amino acids. Germline CDR1 and CDR2: KGHDR and SFDVKD. Trimming left V 0 bases short and J 0 bases short, with 5 bases between. This CDR3 reads CATSDLRSSYNEQFF. The CDR3 DNA reads TGTGCCACCAGTGATTTGAGAAGCTCCTACAATGAGCAGTTCTTC.

Only a few counts were recorded for this clonotype. The chain couples TRBV12-3 or TRBV12-4 to TRBJ2-2; D not resolved. The CDR3 sequence is 17 residues long. V was clipped by 5 bases and J by 7 bases, with 23 bases between them. CDR3 DNA sequence: TGTGCCAGCAGTCTGCCCCGACCTTACAGAACTGTCGGGGAGCTGTTTTTT. It encodes CASSLPRPYRTVGELFF.

The chain combines TRBV24-1 with TRBJ2-3, with TRBD2 identical over 7 bases. With V trimmed by 7 bases and J by 3 bases, 9 bases remained unmatched. CDR1 is KGHDR and CDR2 is SFDVKD in the germline V gene. The CDR3 is made up of 15 amino acids. The CDR3 DNA reads as TGTGCCACCAGCGGGAAAGCGGGGAGTACAGATACGCAGTATTTT. As protein: CATSGKAGSTDTQYF.

This clonotype has just a few counts. As DNA, the CDR3 is TGTGCCATCAGTGAAGATAGCGGGAGGACCTATGAGCAGTTCTTC. Protein sequence: CAISEDSGRTYEQFF. The chain employs TRBV10-3 and TRBJ2-1, with 10 bases lining up with TRBD2. This CDR3 has 15 residues. Germline V lookup: CDR1 ENHRY, CDR2 SYGVKD. The trim removed 3 bases at V and 8 bases at J, leaving 7 bases unmatched.

This clonotype has just a few counts. CDR3 sequence reads: CASRYRDSGLYEQFF. CDR3 nucleotides: TGTGCCAGCAGGTACCGGGACAGCGGACTCTATGAGCAGTTCTTC. The chain recombines TRBV6-5 with TRBJ2-1; TRBD1 matches 7 bases. The germline V gene encodes CDR1 MNHEY and CDR2 SVGAGI. J was trimmed by 8 bases and V by 6 bases; bases with no gene match: 13. The CDR3 is 15 residues long.

This clonotype was observed a few times. The CDR3 DNA reads TGCAGTGCTAGAGTCACAGGGGGCACGAACACTGAAGCTTTCTTT. Protein sequence: CSARVTGGTNTEAFF. The V call is TRBV20-1, the J call TRBJ1-1; 9 positions agree with TRBD1. The CDR3 has 15 amino acids. V was pared by 1 base and J by 1 base, with 4 bases of the junction left unmatched. Germline V gene data show CDR1 as DFQATT and CDR2 as SNEGSKA (reference sequence).

This clonotype was picked up many times. V gene TRBV28 combines with J gene TRBJ2-3; 8 nucleotides agree with TRBD2. With V trimmed by 7 bases and J by 8 bases, 11 bases remained unmatched. The CDR3 has 14 amino acids. Germline assignment: CDR1 MDHEN and CDR2 SYDVKM. The CDR3 DNA reads TGTGCCAGCACTGAGCGGGGGCCCTCACTTACGCAGTATTTT. It specifies CASTERGPSLTQYF.

The chain uses TRBV20-1 and TRBJ1-2; D not certain. CDR1 and CDR2 (germline): DFQATT, SNEGSKA (reference sequence). Trimming stripped 2 bases from V and 7 bases from J, with 17 bases between. The CDR3 has 14 amino acids. The CDR3 nucleotides are TGCAGTGCTAGATATTGGGGTAGTAGCGGTGGCTACACCTTC. Protein: CSARYWGSSGGYTF.

The V gene is TRBV29-1, the J gene TRBJ2-7; D may match TRBD1 or TRBD2 (5 bases each). The CDR3 contains 12 residues. Germline CDR1 reads SQVTM; CDR2 reads ANQGSEA. V lost 6 bases, J lost 4 bases, and 13 bases lay in between. CDR3 DNA sequence: TGCAGCGTCGCCGGGACCACTTACGAGCAGTACTTC. It encodes CSVAGTTYEQYF.

This clonotype has a handful of counts. V gene TRBV20-1 combines with J gene TRBJ2-7, with 12 bases identical to TRBD1. The CDR3 covers 16 residues. Trimming took 0 bases from V and 9 from J; bases not matched to a gene: 12. Germline V gives CDR1 DFQATT, CDR2 SNEGSKA (reference sequence). CDR3 in amino acids: CSARDGGQGAFWRQYF. The CDR3, as DNA: TGCAGTGCTAGAGATGGGGGACAGGGGGCTTTCTGGAGGCAGTACTTC.

This clonotype has ten or more counts. This chain links TRBV7-2 with TRBJ2-7; 8 bases align to TRBD2. With 3 bases clipped from V and 0 bases from J, the junction kept 4 bases outside the gene matches. CDR1 is SGHTA and CDR2 is FQGNSA in the germline V gene. CDR3 length: 15 amino acids. The CDR3 coding sequence is TGTGCCAGCAGCTTCCTACGGGGGGGCTCCTACGAGCAGTACTTC. Its protein product is CASSFLRGGSYEQYF.

This clonotype was seen only a few times. This chain joins TRBV11-2 and TRBJ2-3; D might be TRBD2 (6 bases). This CDR3 has 12 residues. The germline gives CDR1 SGHAT, CDR2 FQNNGV. Trimming left V 5 bases short and J 10 bases short, with 13 bases between. In DNA, the CDR3 is TGTGCCAGCAGCCCCATGTGGGGGGCGCAGTATTTT. Translation: CASSPMWGAQYF.

The chain recombines TRBV20-1 with TRBJ2-5; 9 bases map to TRBD2. CDR1 and CDR2 from the germline V gene are DFQATT and SNEGSKA (reference sequence). This CDR3 comprises 13 residues. With 5 bases clipped from V and 3 bases from J, the junction kept 4 bases outside the gene matches. CDR3 loop: CSAETSGEETQYF. In DNA, the CDR3 is TGCAGTGCTGAGACTAGCGGTGAAGAGACCCAGTACTTC.

This clonotype was seen many times. The chain is built from TRBV7-2 and TRBJ1-6, with TRBD1 identical over 8 bases. This CDR3 is built from 14 residues. Germline values: CDR1 SGHTA, CDR2 FQGNSA. V lost 4 bases to trimming and J lost 6 bases; unmatched junction nucleotides: 2. The CDR3 loop reads CASSSGQGNSPLHF. CDR3 coding DNA: TGTGCCAGCAGCTCTGGACAGGGTAATTCACCCCTCCACTTT.

This clonotype has only a few counts. The rearrangement links TRBV4-3 to TRBJ2-7, with D possibly TRBD2 on 5 matching bases. Between the trimmed V and J ends, which lost 4 bases and 3 bases, there was a span of 13 bases. Per the germline V gene, CDR1 is LGHNA and CDR2 is YSLEER. This CDR3 contains 14 residues. CDR3 residues: CASSRETTYYEQYF. CDR3 nucleotide sequence: TGCGCCAGCAGCCGGGAGACTACTTACTACGAGCAGTACTTC.

The chain has TRBV20-1 and TRBJ1-1; D ambiguous. The germline V and J ends were trimmed by 2 bases and 0 bases, with 10 bases remaining between them. Germline CDR1 DFQATT, CDR2 SNEGSKA (reference sequence). The CDR3 contains 14 residues. CDR3 amino acids: CSARQVLLNTEAFF. The CDR3, as DNA: TGCAGTGCTAGACAGGTTTTGTTGAACACTGAAGCTTTCTTT.

The CDR3 sequence is CASGDRDRVVDTQYF. CDR3 DNA: TGCGCCAGCGGCGACCGGGACAGGGTTGTAGATACGCAGTATTTT. The chain has TRBV5-1 and TRBJ2-3; 9 nucleotides align to TRBD1. Germline V gene lookup returns CDR1 SGHRS and CDR2 YFSETQ. V lost 7 bases and J lost 5; bases outside the gene matches: 11. This CDR3 spans 15 amino acids. The entire variable domain, with the rest obtained from reference TRBV5-1 and TRBJ2-3, is as follows: KAGVTQTPRYLIKTRGQQVTLSCSPISGHRSVSWYQQTPGQGLQFLFEYFSETQRNKGNFPGRFSGRQFSNSRSEMNVSTLELGDSALYLCASGDRDRVVDTQYFGPGTRLTVL.

The genes are TRBV6-5 and TRBJ2-3; TRBD1 aligns across 9 bases. The germline V gene has CDR1 MNHEY and CDR2 SVGAGI. V shed 2 bases and J 4 bases; nucleotides not matched to a gene: 10. CDR3 length: 17 residues. As DNA, the CDR3 is TGTGCCAGCAGTTACACTCACAGGGGGCGCTATCCAGATACGCAGTATTTT. It specifies CASSYTHRGRYPDTQYF.

This clonotype occurred a few times. The genes are TRBV7-2 and TRBJ1-6, with unresolved D. From germline, CDR1 is SGHTA and CDR2 FQGNSA. This CDR3 spans 16 amino acids. V lost 3 bases, J lost 10 bases, and 19 bases lay in between. The CDR3 coding sequence is TGTGCCAGCAGCTTGGGCGGAAAATCGCCCGACTCACCCCTCCACTTT. The encoded protein is CASSLGGKSPDSPLHF.

The chain links TRBV20-1 to TRBJ2-7; D is unresolved. CDR1 and CDR2 (germline): DFQATT, SNEGSKA (reference sequence). Trimming took off 0 bases at V and 5 bases at J, with 14 bases between the two ends. This CDR3 comprises 14 residues. CDR3 bases: TGCAGTGCTAGAGATACCAATTTCAGAGACGAGCAGTACTTC. This gives the protein CSARDTNFRDEQYF.

The gene calls are TRBV20-1 and TRBJ2-3; 7 positions match TRBD2. Germline-derived CDR1 and CDR2 are DFQATT and SNEGSKA (reference sequence). Losses at the gene ends were 3 bases for V and 10 bases for J; bases not matched to a gene: 4. There are 11 residues in the CDR3. The CDR3 DNA reads TGCAGTGCTAGCTTTGCGGGAGCGCAGTATTTT. Protein product: CSASFAGAQYF.

The V gene is TRBV20-1, the J gene TRBJ2-7; 14 nucleotides align to TRBD2. V lost 3 bases, J lost 5 bases, and 3 bases stayed unmatched. This CDR3 spans 14 amino acids. CDR1 and CDR2 from the germline V gene are DFQATT and SNEGSKA (reference sequence). The chain's CDR3 is CSASSTSGRDEQYF. CDR3 nucleotide sequence: TGCAGTGCTAGCTCGACTAGCGGGAGGGACGAGCAGTACTTC.

This clonotype was counted only a few times. V is TRBV30 and J is TRBJ2-3, with TRBD1 identical over 9 bases. V lost 4 bases, J lost 4 bases, and 9 bases stayed unmatched. This CDR3 contains 15 residues. Germline V gene data show CDR1 as GTSNPN and CDR2 as SVGIG (reference sequence). CDR3 sequence: CAWTHRGQRSDTQYF. CDR3 DNA sequence: TGTGCCTGGACCCACAGGGGGCAACGTTCAGATACGCAGTATTTT.

The V gene is TRBV28, the J gene TRBJ2-7, with 10 positions matching TRBD1. The CDR3 spans 16 residues. Germline CDR1 and CDR2: MDHEN and SYDVKM. Trimming at V came to 3 bases and at J to 3 bases, leaving 8 bases not matched to a gene. The chain's CDR3 is CASSFRWRDRGYEQYF. The CDR3 DNA is TGTGCCAGCAGTTTCAGGTGGAGGGACAGGGGCTACGAGCAGTACTTC.

The chain recombines TRBV4-2 with TRBJ2-7; weak D call: TRBD2 (6 bases). Trimming took off 2 bases at V and 3 bases at J, with 14 bases between the two ends. The V gene's germline CDR1 is LGHNA and CDR2 YNFKEQ. The CDR3 runs 15 residues. The CDR3: CASSQNPSGVYEQYF. The CDR3 bases are TGTGCCAGCAGCCAAAATCCCTCGGGGGTCTACGAGCAGTACTTC.

This clonotype has at least ten counts. The J gene is TRBJ2-2, the V gene TRBV12-3 or TRBV12-4; no firm D call. The CDR3 has 13 residues. V was trimmed by 3 bases and J by 0 bases, leaving 2 bases between them. CDR3 bases: TGTGCCAGCAGTTTTACGAACACCGGGGAGCTGTTTTTT. It encodes CASSFTNTGELFF.